Listed here are 6 T cell receptor beta chains from one sample, sequenced in a study of identical twins (dated by TCRdb to the mid-2010s). The library was obtained by 5' RACE. Instrument on record: Illumina HiSeq 2000. TCRdb took the public reads, trimmed them with fastp at Q25, ran MiXCR for clone calling and kept in-frame beta chains. Every distinct CDR3 protein forms one entry, paired with its most common genes and DNA. The sample profile shows roughly 1,500,000 distinct CDR3 sequences; 25% to 35% of them were found once. The top ten hold approximately 0.29% of the sample. What was sequenced was cord blood. The receptor set was obtained from a newborn girl in good health.

This clonotype was counted ten times or more. This chain links TRBV20-1 with TRBJ2-1; 10 nucleotides agree with TRBD2. Germline lookup yields CDR1 DFQATT and CDR2 SNEGSKA (reference sequence). V shed 6 bases and J 0 bases; nucleotides not matched to a gene: 2. The CDR3 has 14 residues. Here the CDR3 reads CSAASGGSYNEQFF. In nucleotides, the CDR3 is TGCAGTGCCGCTAGCGGGGGCTCCTACAATGAGCAGTTCTTC.

Only a few counts were recorded for this clonotype. The chain links TRBV20-1 to TRBJ2-1, with D possibly being TRBD2 (5 bases). The CDR3 runs to 11 residues. The germline V and J ends were trimmed by 3 bases and 13 bases, with 13 bases remaining between them. The germline V gene has CDR1 DFQATT and CDR2 SNEGSKA (reference sequence). The CDR3 here is CSASEGRAQFF. CDR3 sequence (DNA): TGCAGTGCTAGCGAGGGAAGGGCACAGTTCTTC.

The chain combines TRBV18 with TRBJ2-3, with 7 bases fitting TRBD1. CDR3 length: 17 amino acids. From germline, CDR1 is KGHSH and CDR2 LQKENI. Trimming cost V 3 bases and J 3 bases; bases outside gene matches: 12. CDR3: CASSPQRIRGTTDTQYF. CDR3 nucleotide sequence: TGTGCCAGCTCACCCCAACGTATCAGGGGGACGACAGATACGCAGTATTTT.

The chain carries TRBV6-5 and TRBJ2-1; tentatively, D is TRBD2 (6 bases). This CDR3 contains 15 residues. V lost 4 bases, J lost 4 bases, and 14 bases lay in between. Germline V gene data show CDR1 as MNHEY and CDR2 as SVGAGI. CDR3 protein: CASSLPGGGYNEQFF. For the CDR3, the DNA is TGTGCCAGCAGTTTGCCCGGCGGAGGGTACAATGAGCAGTTCTTC.

Only a few counts were recorded for this clonotype. The chain is built from TRBV20-1 and TRBJ2-2; D not resolved. V was trimmed by 1 base and J by 6 bases, leaving 9 bases between them. CDR1 DFQATT and CDR2 SNEGSKA come from the germline V gene (reference sequence). This CDR3 has 13 residues. This CDR3 is CSARGRRSGELFF. In nucleotides, the CDR3 is TGCAGTGCTAGAGGGCGGCGGTCCGGGGAGCTGTTTTTT.

This chain links TRBV11-1 with TRBJ2-5; tentatively, D is TRBD1 (6 bases). The V gene lost 5 bases and the J gene lost 2 bases, with 15 bases spanning the gap. Germline V gives CDR1 SGHAT, CDR2 FQDESV (reference sequence). This CDR3 has 15 amino acids. The CDR3 DNA reads TGTGCCAGCAGCCTCAGCAGGGGCTGGCAAGAGACCCAGTACTTC. Translating it yields CASSLSRGWQETQYF. The whole variable domain, remainder taken from reference TRBV11-1 and TRBJ2-5, is EAEVAQSPRYKITEKSQAVAFWCDPISGHATLYWYRQILGQGPELLVQFQDESVVDDSQLPKDRFSAERLKGVDSTLKIQPAELGDSAMYLCASSLSRGWQETQYFGPGTRLLVL.